This T cell receptor (beta chain) was found in a study of beta chain features in type 1 diabetes. The germline CDR1 and CDR2 sequences are SQVTM and ANQGSEA. The CDR3 runs to 20 residues. Unmatched junction bases numbered 18, after V lost 0 bases and J lost 5 bases. Sequencing targeted expressed TCRB transcripts, as all isolated RNA had been reverse transcribed. Here immunoSEQ multiplex PCR was the method, and the copy in TCRdb shows in-frame clones only, minus some. The sample lists 350,000 to 450,000 clones; 11% to 15% were seen once. In its sample, this clone was seen a few times. The chain uses TRBV29-1 and TRBJ2-5; TRBD2 agrees at 13 bases. Sequencing was carried out using naive CD4+ T cells from blood. This TCR came from a man under 40 in good health. The CDR3, as DNA: TGCAGCGTTGAAGATCGTCCAATTACCGGGACTAGCGGGATAAGGGAGACCCAGTACTTC. This codes for CSVEDRPITGTSGIRETQYF.